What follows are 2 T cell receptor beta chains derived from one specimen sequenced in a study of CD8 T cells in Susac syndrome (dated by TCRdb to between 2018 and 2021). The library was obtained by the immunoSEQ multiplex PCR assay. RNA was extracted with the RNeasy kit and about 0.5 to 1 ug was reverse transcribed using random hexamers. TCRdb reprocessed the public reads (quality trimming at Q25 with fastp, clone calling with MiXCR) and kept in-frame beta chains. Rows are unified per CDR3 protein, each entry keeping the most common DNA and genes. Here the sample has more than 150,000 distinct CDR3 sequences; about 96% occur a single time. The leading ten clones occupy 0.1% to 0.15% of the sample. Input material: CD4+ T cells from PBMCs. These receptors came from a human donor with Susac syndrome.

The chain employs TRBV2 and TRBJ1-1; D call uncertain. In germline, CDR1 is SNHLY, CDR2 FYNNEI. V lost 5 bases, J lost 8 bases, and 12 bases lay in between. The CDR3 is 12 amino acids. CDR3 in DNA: TGTGCCAGCAGTTACAGTAGCCCCGAAGCTTTCTTT. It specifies CASSYSSPEAFF. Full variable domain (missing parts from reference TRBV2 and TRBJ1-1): EPEVTQTPSHQVTQMGQEVILRCVPISNHLYFYWYRQILGQKVEFLVSFYNNEISEKSEIFDDQFSVERPDGSNFTLKIRSTKLEDSAMYFCASSYSSPEAFFGQGTRLTVV.

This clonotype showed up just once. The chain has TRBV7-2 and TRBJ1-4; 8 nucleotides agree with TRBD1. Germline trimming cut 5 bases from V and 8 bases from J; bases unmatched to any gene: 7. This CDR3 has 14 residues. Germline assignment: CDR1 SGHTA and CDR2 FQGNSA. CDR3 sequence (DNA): TGTGCCAGCAGCCCAGAACAGGGGGGCGAAAAACTGTTTTTT. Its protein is CASSPEQGGEKLFF. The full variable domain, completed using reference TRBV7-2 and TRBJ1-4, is GAGVSQSPSNKVTEKGKDVELRCDPISGHTALYWYRQSLGQGLEFLIYFQGNSAPDKSGLPSDRFSAERTGGSVSTLTIQRTQQEDSAVYLCASSPEQGGEKLFFGSGTQLSVL.